Each of the 20 T cell receptor beta chains below was sequenced from the same sample in a study of cytomegalovirus exposure and HLA in healthy donors. Vbeta (60) and Jbeta (13) primers were used in the PCR. Here immunoSEQ multiplex PCR was the method, and the copy in TCRdb shows in-frame clones only, minus some. The repertoire has some 140,000 clones, approximately 79% of them found once; the top ten carry roughly 1%. Sequencing was performed on PBMCs. The receptor source for this set is a man aged 18 to 29 in good health and CMV-seronegative.

This clone is a singleton in its sample. The chain couples TRBV28 to TRBJ2-5; weak D call: TRBD2 (5 bases). The J call is uncertain, as TRBJ2-7 better fits the DNA end. The germline V gene encodes CDR1 MDHEN and CDR2 SYDVKM. CDR3 length: 15 residues. The CDR3 sequence: CASSLGSSGRIEQYF. DNA of the CDR3: TGTGCCAGCAGTTTAGGGTCTAGTGGGAGAATCGAGCAGTACTTC.

This sequence joins TRBV7-9 and TRBJ1-3, with a weak D call TRBD1 (5 bases). Trimming took off 7 bases at V and 2 bases at J, with 15 bases between the two ends. CDR1 and CDR2 from the germline V gene are SEHNR and FQNEAQ (reference sequence). The CDR3 totals 15 residues. The CDR3 sequence is CASTPLGGAGNTIYF. Written as DNA, the CDR3 is TGTGCCAGCACCCCGTTGGGAGGGGCTGGAAACACCATATATTTT.

The chain uses TRBV7-2 and TRBJ2-1; D uncertain. V lost 1 base to trimming and J lost 6 bases, with 7 bases between them. There are 13 residues in the CDR3. Germline V gene lookup returns CDR1 SGHTA and CDR2 FQGNSA. The CDR3 region is CASSLVPVNEQFF. As DNA, the CDR3 is TGTGCCAGCAGCTTAGTCCCCGTCAATGAGCAGTTCTTC.

The CDR3: CASTSNNGVGEKLFF. CDR3 DNA sequence: TGTGCCAGCACCTCCAACAACGGGGTAGGGGAAAAACTGTTTTTT. This chain joins TRBV19 and TRBJ1-4; no definite D call. V was pared by 9 bases and J by 8 bases, with 22 bases between. This CDR3 is built from 15 residues. Germline CDR1 LNHDA, CDR2 SQIVND (reference sequence).

The chain uses TRBV7-6 and TRBJ1-6, with D unresolved. Between the trimmed V and J ends, which lost 2 bases and 8 bases, there was a span of 22 bases. Germline V gene data show CDR1 as SGHVS and CDR2 as FNYEAQ. The CDR3 is 18 amino acids. The CDR3 DNA follows: TGTGCCAGCAGCTTATCGGCCGACGGGAGTATCGAAGATTCACCCCTCCACTTT. Protein sequence: CASSLSADGSIEDSPLHF.

This clone was counted once. V and J are TRBV4-3 and TRBJ2-3; D is unresolved. Germline lookup yields CDR1 LGHNA and CDR2 YSLEER. V was pared by 0 bases and J by 6 bases, with 13 bases between. This CDR3 comprises 15 residues. The CDR3 bases are TGCGCCAGCAGCCAAGATGACCGACTGCCCGATACGCAGTATTTT. Protein product: CASSQDDRLPDTQYF.

The rearrangement links TRBV7-9 to TRBJ1-5, with 10 bases matching TRBD1. Germline V CDR1 and CDR2: SEHNR, FQNEAQ (reference sequence). V shed 5 bases, J shed 6 bases, and the junction held 4 bases outside the gene matches. The CDR3 loop spans 14 amino acids. The CDR3, as DNA: TGTGCCAGCAGCCTGGACAGGGGGGGTCAGCCCCAGCATTTT. Translating gives CASSLDRGGQPQHF.

V gene TRBV4-1 combines with J gene TRBJ1-2, with TRBD1 identical over 8 bases. The CDR3 covers 15 residues. Per the germline V gene, CDR1 is MGHRA and CDR2 is YSYEKL. The trim removed 3 bases at V and 4 bases at J, leaving 7 bases unmatched. This chain's CDR3 is CASSHPDRVAYGYTF. The CDR3 DNA is TGCGCCAGCAGCCACCCGGACAGGGTAGCCTATGGCTACACCTTC.

This chain joins TRBV15 and TRBJ2-3; D is ambiguous. The CDR3 runs 13 residues. Germline CDR1 LNHNV, CDR2 YYDKDF (reference sequence). Trimming stripped 4 bases from V and 2 bases from J, with 7 bases between. The CDR3 protein is CATSIEFTDTQYF. The CDR3 DNA reads TGTGCCACCAGCATTGAGTTCACAGATACGCAGTATTTT.

The chain is built from TRBV7-6 and TRBJ1-4; D not resolved. The CDR3 covers 14 residues. CDR1 SGHVS and CDR2 FNYEAQ come from the germline V gene. The V gene lost 3 bases and the J gene lost 4 bases, with 9 bases spanning the gap. The CDR3 nucleotides read TGTGCCAGCAGCTTTGCAGGCCTTAATGAAAAACTGTTTTTT. Protein sequence: CASSFAGLNEKLFF.

This clone was counted a single time. V usage is TRBV27 and J usage is TRBJ2-3, with TRBD1 matching over 11 bases. This CDR3 contains 17 residues. The ends lost 2 bases at V and 2 bases at J; junction bases unmatched: 6. Germline V gene data show CDR1 as MNHEY and CDR2 as SMNVEV (reference sequence). The DNA of the CDR3 is TGTGCCAGCAGTTTACGACCGGGACAGGGGGACACAGATACGCAGTATTTT. Its translation is CASSLRPGQGDTDTQYF.

CDR3 sequence (DNA): TGTGCCAGCAGCTTAGACAAGTTCGAAGAGACCCAGTACTTC. Translated: CASSLDKFEETQYF. This chain links TRBV5-4 with TRBJ2-5; no clear D gene. V lost 2 bases to trimming and J lost 3 bases, with 11 bases between them. Germline V gene lookup returns CDR1 SGHNT and CDR2 YYREEE (reference sequence). This CDR3 has 14 amino acids.

The chain recombines TRBV9 with TRBJ1-4; no definite D call. Germline CDR1 reads SGDLS; CDR2 reads YYNGEE. Trimming removed 4 bases from V and 8 bases from J, with 12 bases in between. This CDR3 spans 13 amino acids. CDR3 DNA: TGTGCCAGCAGCCCCATTAACGGGGAAAAACTGTTTTTT. This codes for CASSPINGEKLFF.

The chain combines TRBV19 with TRBJ2-2; a weak D match, TRBD2 (5 bases). Germline CDR1 reads LNHDA; CDR2 reads SQIVND (reference sequence). Trimming removed 1 base from V and 2 bases from J, with 11 bases in between. The CDR3 consists of 16 residues. The CDR3 protein is CASSIARGLNTGELFF. CDR3 bases: TGTGCCAGTAGTATAGCCCGAGGGCTAAACACCGGGGAGCTGTTTTTT.

The V call is TRBV29-1, the J call TRBJ1-1, with TRBD1 identical over 7 bases. CDR1 is SQVTM and CDR2 is ANQGSEA in the germline V gene. The CDR3 runs 12 residues. Unmatched junction bases numbered 5, after V lost 7 bases and J lost 3 bases. The chain's CDR3 is CSAWQGDTEAFF. The CDR3 region has the DNA TGCAGCGCCTGGCAGGGGGACACTGAAGCTTTCTTT.

This clone showed up just once. The CDR3 DNA sequence: TGTGCCATCAGTGAGTTCCCACCCTCGAGCAATAGCAATCAGCCCCAGCATTTT. Its translation: CAISEFPPSSNSNQPQHF. The genes are TRBV10-3 and TRBJ1-5; unclear D gene. The CDR3 has 18 amino acids. V lost 1 base, J lost 0 bases, and 16 bases lay in between. From germline, CDR1 is ENHRY and CDR2 SYGVKD.

The genes are TRBV2 and TRBJ2-5; TRBD2 might be the D (5 bases). Trimming cost V 7 bases and J 2 bases, with 11 bases left between them. The CDR3 spans 13 residues. Germline V gives CDR1 SNHLY, CDR2 FYNNEI. The CDR3 reads CASTSTRQETQYF. The CDR3 DNA reads TGTGCCAGCACATCTACTAGGCAAGAGACCCAGTACTTC.

V and J are TRBV29-1 and TRBJ1-6; 7 bases agree with TRBD1. The V gene end was trimmed by 3 bases and the J gene end by 2 bases; junction bases not matched to a gene: 4. This CDR3 has 15 amino acids. Germline V gene sequence: CDR1 SQVTM, CDR2 ANQGSEA. The CDR3 DNA sequence: TGCAGCGTTGACGAGGGGGCGGCCTATAATTCACCCCTCCACTTT. Its protein product is CSVDEGAAYNSPLHF.

The chain couples TRBV4-3 to TRBJ1-2; D is possibly TRBD1 (6 bases). CDR3 length: 15 residues. The V gene lost 3 bases and the J gene lost 2 bases, with 13 bases spanning the gap. Looked up from germline, CDR1 is LGHNA and CDR2 is YSLEER. CDR3 residues: CASSQVSTGNYGYTF. The CDR3 DNA reads TGCGCCAGCAGCCAGGTCTCGACAGGAAACTATGGCTACACCTTC.

The gene calls are TRBV7-9 and TRBJ2-3; TRBD1 matches at 9 bases. Germline-derived CDR1 and CDR2 are SEHNR and FQNEAQ (reference sequence). CDR3 length: 15 residues. V lost 5 bases, J lost 4 bases, and 7 bases stayed unmatched. The CDR3 nucleotides are TGTGCCAGCAGCCCAGAGGGACAGGGTGCAGATACGCAGTATTTT. This codes for CASSPEGQGADTQYF. Full variable domain (remainder filled in from reference TRBV7-9 and TRBJ2-3): DTGVSQNPRHKITKRGQNVTFRCDPISEHNRLYWYRQTLGQGPEFLTYFQNEAQLEKSRLLSDRFSAERPKGSFSTLEIQRTEQGDSAMYLCASSPEGQGADTQYFGPGTRLTVL.